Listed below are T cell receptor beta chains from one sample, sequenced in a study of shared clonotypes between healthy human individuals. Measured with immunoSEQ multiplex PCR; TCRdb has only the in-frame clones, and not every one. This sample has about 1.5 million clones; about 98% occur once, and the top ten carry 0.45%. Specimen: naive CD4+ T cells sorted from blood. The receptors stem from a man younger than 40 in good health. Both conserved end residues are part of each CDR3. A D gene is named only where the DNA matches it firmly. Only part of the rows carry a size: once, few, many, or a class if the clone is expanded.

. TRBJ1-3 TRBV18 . CASSRLQGSGNTIYF TGTGCCAGCTCACGACTTCAGGGAAGTGGAAACACCATATATTTT
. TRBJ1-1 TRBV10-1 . CASSPQPDTEAFF TGCGCCAGCAGTCCTCAACCGGACACTGAAGCTTTCTTT
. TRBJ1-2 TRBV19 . CASSIFRGPGDANGYTF TGTGCCAGTAGTATTTTCCGAGGACCAGGGGATGCGAATGGCTACACCTTC
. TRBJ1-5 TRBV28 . CASSLVGGVVPNQPQHF TGTGCCAGCAGTTTAGTGGGGGGGGTCGTCCCGAATCAGCCCCAGCATTTT
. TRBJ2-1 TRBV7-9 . CASSTERSSYNEQFF TGTGCCAGCAGTACCGAAAGAAGCTCCTACAATGAGCAGTTCTTC
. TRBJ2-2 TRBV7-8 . CASSSSTNTGELFF TGTGCCAGCAGCTCTAGTACCAACACCGGGGAGCTGTTTTTT
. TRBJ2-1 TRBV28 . CASSSPPSGSYNEQFF TGTGCCAGCAGCTCCCCTCCCAGCGGGTCCTACAATGAGCAGTTCTTC
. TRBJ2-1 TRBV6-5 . CASSPGSSYNEQFF TGTGCCAGCAGTCCAGGGAGCTCCTACAATGAGCAGTTCTTC
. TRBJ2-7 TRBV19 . CASREVNTGDSYEQYF TGTGCCAGTAGAGAAGTAAATACAGGCGACTCCTACGAGCAGTACTTC
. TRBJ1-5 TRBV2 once CASSENGGNQPQHF TGTGCCAGCAGTGAAAATGGCGGCAATCAGCCCCAGCATTTT
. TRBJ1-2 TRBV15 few CATSKGSGDYGYTF TGTGCCACCAGCAAGGGATCAGGGGACTATGGCTACACCTTC
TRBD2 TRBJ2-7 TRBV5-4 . CASSELGTSGRASYEQYF TGTGCCAGCAGCGAACTCGGGACTAGCGGGAGGGCCTCCTACGAGCAGTACTTC
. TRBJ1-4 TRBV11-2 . CASSFTATNEKLFF TGTGCCAGCAGCTTTACCGCAACTAATGAAAAACTGTTTTTT
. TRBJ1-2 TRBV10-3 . CAITSDISPTNYGYTF TGTGCCATCACTAGTGACATATCCCCCACGAACTATGGCTACACCTTC
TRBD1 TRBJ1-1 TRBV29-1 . CSVDRGETEAFF TGCAGCGTAGACAGGGGAGAGACTGAAGCTTTCTTT
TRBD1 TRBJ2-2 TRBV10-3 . CAIRGQGGTGELFF TGTGCCATCAGGGGACAGGGCGGGACCGGGGAGCTGTTTTTT
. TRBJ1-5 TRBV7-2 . CASSLANRVGQPQHF TGTGCCAGCAGCTTAGCTAACAGGGTTGGTCAGCCCCAGCATTTT
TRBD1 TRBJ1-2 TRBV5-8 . CASSQHLGTGNWYGYTF TGTGCCAGCAGCCAGCACCTCGGGACAGGGAATTGGTATGGCTACACCTTC
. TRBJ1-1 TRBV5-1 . CASSPDSENTEAFF TGCGCCAGCAGCCCGGATTCGGAGAACACTGAAGCTTTCTTT
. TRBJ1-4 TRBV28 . CASSSGAAAEKLFF TGTGCCAGCAGTTCCGGGGCGGCGGCCGAAAAACTGTTTTTT
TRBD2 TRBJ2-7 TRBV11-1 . CASSGEDSGTLYEQYF TGTGCCAGCAGCGGCGAAGATAGCGGGACCCTCTACGAGCAGTACTTC
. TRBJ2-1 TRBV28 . CASRHINEQFF TGTGCCAGCCGACACATAAATGAGCAGTTCTTC